A selection of T cell receptor beta chains follows, all from one sample in a study of blood T cells in healthy people across ages. TCRdb reprocessed the 5' RACE reads with MiXCR, giving one entry per CDR3 protein. The profile shows 700,000 to 850,000 distinct CDR3 sequences, 53% of them singletons. Source material: blood. These receptor sequences come from a man older than 75 in good health. CDR3s include the opening cysteine and the closing phenylalanine or tryptophan. The order of the fields is J gene, V gene, clone size, D gene, CDR3 protein, CDR3 DNA. The D gene is left open where the match is weak. Expanded clones are given a class, and other clones once, few, many or no size at all.

J: TRBJ2-3
V: TRBV7-7
size: few
D: .
CDR3: CASSPQGNTDTQYF
DNA: TGTGCTAGCAGCCCCCAGGGGAACACAGATACGCAGTATTTT

J: TRBJ2-1
V: TRBV12-3/TRBV12-4
size: .
D: TRBD1
CDR3: CASTPGQGGYNEQFF
DNA: TGTGCCAGCACCCCGGGACAGGGGGGCTACAATGAGCAGTTCTTC

J: TRBJ2-3
V: TRBV4-2
size: many
D: .
CDR3: CASSQEVGGVGRYAYF
DNA: TGTGCCAGCAGCCAAGAGGTGGGCGGGGTTGGCAGATACGCGTATTTT

J: TRBJ2-1
V: TRBV18
size: .
D: .
CDR3: CASSQSGYDEQFF
DNA: TGTGCCAGCTCACAGAGTGGGTACGATGAGCAGTTCTTC

J: TRBJ2-4
V: TRBV24-1
size: few
D: TRBD2
CDR3: CATTGLAGEQYF
DNA: TGTGCCACAACGGGACTAGCGGGGGAGCAGTACTTC

J: TRBJ1-5
V: TRBV4-1
size: few
D: .
CDR3: CASSQLATAYQPQHF
DNA: TGCGCCAGCAGCCAATTAGCCACAGCTTATCAGCCCCAGCATTTT

J: TRBJ2-1
V: TRBV12-3/TRBV12-4
size: .
D: .
CDR3: CASSLADGSRETQFF
DNA: TGTGCCAGCAGTTTAGCAGACGGAAGTCGAGAGACCCAGTTCTTC

J: TRBJ1-4
V: TRBV7-2
size: .
D: .
CDR3: CASSHLRAGRIATNEKLFF
DNA: TGTGCCAGCAGCCATCTGCGTGCGGGCCGGATCGCAACTAATGAAAAACTGTTTTTT

J: TRBJ2-7
V: TRBV2
size: few
D: .
CDR3: CASKYTGASNEQYF
DNA: TGTGCCAGCAAGTACACGGGGGCGAGCAATGAGCAGTACTTC

J: TRBJ1-2
V: TRBV20-1
size: .
D: .
CDR3: CSARGGNWGYTF
DNA: TGCAGTGCTAGAGGCGGCAATTGGGGCTACACCTTC

J: TRBJ1-4
V: TRBV7-2
size: .
D: TRBD1
CDR3: CASSRWQGDTEKLFF
DNA: TGTGCCAGCAGCCGGTGGCAGGGGGATACTGAAAAACTGTTTTTT

J: TRBJ1-5
V: TRBV5-1
size: .
D: .
CDR3: CASSLGGSGSTADTQHF
DNA: TGCGCCAGCAGCTTGGGGGGAAGCGGGAGTACCGCAGATACGCAGCATTTT

J: TRBJ2-7
V: TRBV28
size: .
D: TRBD2
CDR3: CASGISGANLFEQYF
DNA: TGTGCCAGCGGGATTAGCGGGGCGAACCTCTTCGAGCAGTACTTC

J: TRBJ1-1
V: TRBV9
size: .
D: TRBD1
CDR3: CASSGGQGINTEAFF
DNA: TGTGCCAGCAGCGGGGGACAGGGGATAAACACTGAAGCTTTCTTT

J: TRBJ1-2
V: TRBV14
size: .
D: TRBD1
CDR3: CASSRQGTDYGYTF
DNA: TGTGCCAGCAGCCGACAGGGGACGGACTATGGCTACACCTTC

J: TRBJ1-2
V: TRBV28
size: .
D: TRBD1
CDR3: CASSLPRDRELRYGYTF
DNA: TGTGCCAGCAGTTTACCCCGGGACAGGGAGCTTCGCTATGGCTACACCTTC

J: TRBJ1-5
V: TRBV27
size: .
D: TRBD1
CDR3: CASSIRTGAQPQHF
DNA: TGTGCCAGCAGTATCCGGACAGGGGCTCAGCCCCAGCATTTT

J: TRBJ2-7
V: TRBV20-1
size: .
D: .
CDR3: CSARKGGSYEQYF
DNA: TGCAGTGCTAGAAAGGGCGGCTCCTACGAGCAGTACTTC

J: TRBJ2-5
V: TRBV20-1
size: .
D: .
CDR3: CSARGDGGETQYF
DNA: TGCAGTGCGCGTGGGGACGGAGGAGAGACCCAGTACTTC

J: TRBJ2-1
V: TRBV5-1
size: .
D: .
CDR3: CASSPLTGGNNEQFF
DNA: TGCGCCAGCAGCCCCCTAACAGGAGGGAACAATGAGCAGTTCTTC

J: TRBJ1-1
V: TRBV20-1
size: .
D: TRBD1
CDR3: CSARGGTAMNTEAFF
DNA: TGCAGTGCTAGAGGTGGGACAGCCATGAACACTGAAGCTTTCTTT

J: TRBJ2-5
V: TRBV7-2
size: .
D: TRBD2
CDR3: CASSPGTSSQTQYF
DNA: TGTGCCAGCAGCCCCGGGACTAGTTCGCAGACCCAGTACTTC

J: TRBJ2-4
V: TRBV29-1
size: .
D: .
CDR3: CSGGRMGANNEQYF
DNA: TGCAGCGGGGGACGGATGGGAGCGAATAATGAGCAGTACTTC

J: TRBJ1-1
V: TRBV2
size: .
D: TRBD1
CDR3: CASKSYGTAATEAFF
DNA: TGTGCCAGCAAATCTTACGGGACAGCGGCCACTGAAGCTTTCTTT

J: TRBJ2-4
V: TRBV13
size: once
D: .
CDR3: CAGSRRDASAKNIQYF
DNA: TGTGCCGGCAGTCGCCGGGACGCTTCTGCCAAAAACATTCAGTACTTC

J: TRBJ2-1
V: TRBV29-1
size: .
D: TRBD2
CDR3: CSGSSGSYGNEQFF
DNA: TGCAGCGGTTCTAGCGGGAGTTACGGCAATGAGCAGTTCTTC

J: TRBJ2-5
V: TRBV27
size: few
D: .
CDR3: CASMPASRGRETQYF
DNA: TGTGCCAGCATGCCCGCCAGCAGGGGTAGGGAGACCCAGTACTTC

J: TRBJ2-5
V: TRBV7-8
size: few
D: .
CDR3: CASSTSRETQYF
DNA: TGTGCCAGCAGCACCTCGAGGGAGACCCAGTACTTC

J: TRBJ2-7
V: TRBV5-1
size: .
D: .
CDR3: CASRPGQQSYEQYF
DNA: TGCGCCAGCAGACCCGGACAGCAATCCTACGAGCAGTACTTC

J: TRBJ1-2
V: TRBV20-1
size: .
D: TRBD1
CDR3: CSAGDQTGNDGYTF
DNA: TGCAGTGCTGGGGACCAGACAGGGAATGATGGCTACACCTTC

J: TRBJ2-3
V: TRBV15
size: .
D: TRBD1
CDR3: CATSGRTGRTDTQYF
DNA: TGTGCCACCAGCGGTCGGACAGGTCGCACAGATACGCAGTATTTT

J: TRBJ2-4
V: TRBV6-2/TRBV6-3
size: few
D: .
CDR3: CASSPSPKNIQYF
DNA: TGTGCCAGCAGTCCCAGCCCTAAAAACATTCAGTACTTC

J: TRBJ2-7
V: TRBV20-1
size: .
D: .
CDR3: CSTRGGGTYEQYF
DNA: TGCAGTACTAGAGGAGGCGGAACCTACGAGCAGTACTTC

J: TRBJ2-5
V: TRBV6-6
size: few
D: .
CDR3: CASSWETQYF
DNA: TGTGCCAGCAGTTGGGAGACCCAGTACTTC

J: TRBJ1-1
V: TRBV10-3
size: few
D: .
CDR3: CAISEVGRGDTEAFF
DNA: TGTGCCATCAGTGAGGTTGGGAGAGGGGACACTGAAGCTTTCTTT

J: TRBJ1-1
V: TRBV5-1
size: .
D: .
CDR3: CASSWAENTEAFF
DNA: TGCGCCAGCAGCTGGGCAGAGAACACTGAAGCTTTCTTT

J: TRBJ2-3
V: TRBV28
size: .
D: TRBD2
CDR3: CASRPRLAGGPTDTQYF
DNA: TGTGCCAGCAGACCGAGACTAGCGGGAGGCCCTACAGATACGCAGTATTTT

J: TRBJ2-6
V: TRBV7-9
size: .
D: .
CDR3: CASSFVPIGEGLYGANVLTF
DNA: TGTGCCAGCAGCTTTGTGCCTATCGGGGAAGGTTTATATGGGGCCAACGTCCTGACTTTC

J: TRBJ2-5
V: TRBV7-3
size: .
D: .
CDR3: CASSPLTGRGQETQYF
DNA: TGTGCCAGCAGCCCTCTAACAGGGAGGGGCCAAGAGACCCAGTACTTC

J: TRBJ2-7
V: TRBV29-1
size: few
D: TRBD2
CDR3: CSVTVAGAFYEQYF
DNA: TGCAGCGTAACCGTAGCGGGAGCCTTCTACGAGCAGTACTTC

J: TRBJ2-5
V: TRBV27
size: .
D: TRBD2
CDR3: CASSPSPGTSRETQYF
DNA: TGTGCCAGCAGTCCTAGTCCCGGGACTAGCCGGGAGACCCAGTACTTC

J: TRBJ1-1
V: TRBV5-1
size: .
D: .
CDR3: CASKGFSTNTEAFF
DNA: TGCGCCAGCAAGGGGTTTTCGACGAACACTGAAGCTTTCTTT

J: TRBJ2-3
V: TRBV6-5
size: few
D: .
CDR3: CASSKGASADTQYF
DNA: TGTGCCAGCAGTAAAGGAGCTTCGGCAGATACGCAGTATTTT

J: TRBJ1-6
V: TRBV27
size: many
D: .
CDR3: CASSLGPANNSPLHF
DNA: TGTGCCAGCAGTTTAGGCCCGGCCAATAATTCACCCCTCCACTTT

J: TRBJ2-1
V: TRBV20-1
size: .
D: .
CDR3: CSARDSYHTFF
DNA: TGCAGTGCTAGAGATTCCTACCACACGTTCTTC

J: TRBJ2-5
V: TRBV6-5
size: .
D: TRBD1
CDR3: CASSLTGEWETQYF
DNA: TGTGCCAGCAGCTTGACAGGGGAATGGGAGACCCAGTACTTC

J: TRBJ2-7
V: TRBV12-3/TRBV12-4
size: .
D: .
CDR3: CASSSFRDIYEQYF
DNA: TGTGCCAGCAGTTCGTTCAGGGACATCTACGAGCAGTACTTC

J: TRBJ2-1
V: TRBV27
size: .
D: TRBD2
CDR3: CASSTTGLAGGWGEQFF
DNA: TGTGCCAGCAGTACTACGGGACTAGCGGGAGGGTGGGGTGAGCAGTTCTTC

J: TRBJ2-7
V: TRBV20-1
size: .
D: TRBD2
CDR3: CSAPGTSGRPYEQYF
DNA: TGCAGTGCGCCCGGGACTAGCGGGAGGCCCTACGAGCAGTACTTC

J: TRBJ2-1
V: TRBV27
size: .
D: TRBD1
CDR3: CASSLSLPGQGRYNEQFF
DNA: TGTGCCAGCAGTTTATCTCTTCCGGGACAGGGACGCTACAATGAGCAGTTCTTC

J: TRBJ1-6
V: TRBV14
size: .
D: .
CDR3: CASSGGPGSSPLHF
DNA: TGTGCCAGCAGCGGGGGGCCAGGGAGTTCACCCCTCCACTTT